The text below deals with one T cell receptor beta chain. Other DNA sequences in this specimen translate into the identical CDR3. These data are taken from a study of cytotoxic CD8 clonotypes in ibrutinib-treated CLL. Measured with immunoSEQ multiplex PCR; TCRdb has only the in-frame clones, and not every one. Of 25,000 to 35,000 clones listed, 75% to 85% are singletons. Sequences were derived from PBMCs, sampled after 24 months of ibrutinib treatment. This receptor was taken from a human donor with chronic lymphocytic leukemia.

The CDR3, as DNA: TGCGCCAGCAGCCGCGGACAATCTGGGGCCAACGTCCTGACTTTC. Its translation is CASSRGQSGANVLTF. The chain recombines TRBV5-1 with TRBJ2-6; D possibly corresponds to TRBD1 (5 bases). From germline, CDR1 is SGHRS and CDR2 YFSETQ. The V gene lost 4 bases and the J gene lost 1 base, with 9 bases spanning the gap. The CDR3 runs to 15 residues.